The 5 T cell receptor beta chains in this list originate from one sample, sequenced in a study of T cell changes during pregnancy in multiple sclerosis. The table came from immunoSEQ multiplex PCR; TCRdb's copy has only in-frame clones and leaves some out. The sample includes 30,000 to 40,000 clones, approximately 90% of them seen just once. Source: CD4+ T cells from peripheral blood mononuclear cells, taken in the first trimester of pregnancy. The receptors stem from a female donor in good health, enrolled as a control in a pregnancy study.

The chain carries TRBV4-3 and TRBJ2-2; D is uncertain. Germline CDR1 and CDR2: LGHNA and YSLEER. This CDR3 contains 15 residues. Trimming cost V 4 bases and J 1 base, with 10 bases left between them. CDR3 bases: TGCGCCAGCAGCCTTCTGGCCCAGAACACCGGGGAGCTGTTTTTT. Its protein is CASSLLAQNTGELFF.

The V and J genes are TRBV4-3 and TRBJ2-3; 9 nucleotides agree with TRBD2. V gave up 4 bases and J gave up 2 bases; unmatched junction bases: 19. Germline CDR1 is LGHNA and CDR2 is YSLEER. This CDR3 has 20 residues. The CDR3 sequence is CASSPARRRGGPIPTDTQYF. The CDR3 DNA follows: TGCGCCAGCAGCCCAGCTAGGAGGCGGGGGGGCCCGATTCCCACAGATACGCAGTATTTT.

This chain links TRBV5-1 with TRBJ1-1, with a weak D call TRBD1 (5 bases). Germline V gene lookup returns CDR1 SGHRS and CDR2 YFSETQ. Trimming took off 4 bases at V and 10 bases at J, with 14 bases between the two ends. This CDR3 contains 12 residues. The CDR3 sequence: CASSDRGGTAFF. CDR3 nucleotide sequence: TGCGCCAGCAGCGATCGGGGGGGAACAGCTTTCTTT.

This sequence joins TRBV6-5 and TRBJ1-2; 9 bases align to TRBD1. V dropped 6 bases and J dropped 4; count of bases not matched to a gene: 9. This CDR3 region has 15 residues. CDR1 is MNHEY and CDR2 is SVGAGI in the germline V gene. The CDR3 loop is CASRGQGKHGYGYTF. The CDR3 DNA sequence: TGTGCCAGCAGGGGACAGGGAAAGCATGGCTATGGCTACACCTTC.

The chain has TRBV11-2 and TRBJ1-3; no definite D call. Germline CDR1 reads SGHAT; CDR2 reads FQNNGV. This CDR3 region has 14 residues. V was pared by 5 bases and J by 0 bases, with 8 bases between. The CDR3 loop reads CASSPASSGNTIYF. The CDR3 DNA reads as TGTGCCAGCAGCCCAGCGAGCTCTGGAAACACCATATATTTT. The whole variable domain, remainder taken from reference TRBV11-2 and TRBJ1-3, is EAGVAQSPRYKIIEKRQSVAFWCNPISGHATLYWYQQILGQGPKLLIQFQNNGVVDDSQLPKDRFSAERLKGVDSTLKIQPAKLEDSAVYLCASSPASSGNTIYFGEGSWLTVV.